This T cell receptor (beta chain) comes out of a study of CD8 T cell repertoires and HIV-1 epitope variants. Looking at the study overall: An uncultured baseline aliquot held 1M T cells.

V was cut by 5 bases and J by 0 bases, with 9 bases left in between. Germline V gene sequence: CDR1 MDHEN, CDR2 SYDVKM. This CDR3 has 14 residues. Sequencing used immunoSEQ multiplex PCR; TCRdb keeps in-frame clones, though not all of them. This table holds thousands of clones, roughly 61% found once. Points on this clone: Its antigen is not known.

The sequence was collected from a male donor with HIV. The V gene is TRBV28, the J gene TRBJ2-3; D is unresolved. Sequencing was done on a sample of cultured CD8+ T cells derived from PBMCs. Written as DNA, the CDR3 is TGTGCCAGCAGTCCGGTAGTAAGCACAGATACGCAGTATTTT. Translation: CASSPVVSTDTQYF.